The 17 T cell receptor beta chains given below trace back to one sample, sequenced in a study of T cell responses to AZD1222 COVID-19 vaccine. The data were produced by immunoSEQ multiplex PCR, yet TCRdb's version contains in-frame clones alone and is incomplete. This table has roughly 200,000 clones, about 94% appearing once. The specimen comprised peripheral blood, sampled 28 days after the second dose of the MenACWY control vaccine. The receptors were sampled from an adult who received the MenACWY meningococcal vaccine as a control.

The chain is built from TRBV25-1 and TRBJ2-7; 7 nucleotides agree with TRBD1. Germline V gene sequence: CDR1 MGHDK, CDR2 SYGVNS. Trimming cost V 4 bases and J 4 bases; bases outside gene matches: 4. The CDR3 totals 13 residues. CDR3 residues: CASSATQGYEQYF. In nucleotides, the CDR3 is TGTGCCAGCAGTGCGACACAGGGGTACGAGCAGTACTTC.

The genes are TRBV14 and TRBJ2-1, with D perhaps TRBD1 or TRBD2 (5 bases each). Germline loops: CDR1 SGHDN, CDR2 FVKESK. Trimming cost V 1 base and J 0 bases, with 7 bases left between them. The CDR3 runs to 15 residues. The CDR3 bases are TGTGCCAGCAGCCAAGTCGGGACCTCCTACAATGAGCAGTTCTTC. Translation: CASSQVGTSYNEQFF. The complete variable domain, with remaining parts taken from reference TRBV14 and TRBJ2-1, reads EAGVTQFPSHSVIEKGQTVTLRCDPISGHDNLYWYRRVMGKEIKFLLHFVKESKQDESGMPNNRFLAERTGGTYSTLKVQPAELEDSGVYFCASSQVGTSYNEQFFGPGTRLTVL.

The V gene is TRBV5-1, the J gene TRBJ1-2, with unresolved D. The CDR3 length is 13 residues. V was clipped by 4 bases and J by 5 bases, with 12 bases between them. Germline CDR1 and CDR2: SGHRS and YFSETQ. The CDR3 bases are TGCGCCAGCAGCCCGGACGGCGATTATGGCTACACCTTC. It yields the protein CASSPDGDYGYTF.

The CDR3 region is CASSLEAGGELFF. In DNA, the CDR3 is TGTGCCAGCAGCTTAGAGGCAGGCGGGGAGCTGTTTTTT. The chain links TRBV7-7 to TRBJ2-2; no definite D call. V shed 1 base and J shed 7 bases, with 7 bases lying between them. The germline V gene has CDR1 SSHAT and CDR2 FNYEAQ (reference sequence). This CDR3 spans 13 amino acids.

V gene TRBV7-2 combines with J gene TRBJ2-7; TRBD1 matches at 8 bases. V was clipped by 2 bases and J by 2 bases; unmatched bases: 2. The germline V gene encodes CDR1 SGHTA and CDR2 FQGNSA. This CDR3 comprises 14 residues. CDR3 bases: TGTGCCAGCAGCTTACAGGGGGCCGCCTACGAGCAGTACTTC. It specifies CASSLQGAAYEQYF.

The chain links TRBV14 to TRBJ2-7; 7 bases agree with TRBD1. The CDR3 is made up of 15 amino acids. V shed 5 bases, J shed 2 bases, and the junction held 9 bases outside the gene matches. CDR1 and CDR2 (germline): SGHDN, FVKESK. The CDR3 region is CASSIRAGTAYEQYF. CDR3 bases: TGTGCCAGCAGCATAAGAGCCGGGACAGCCTACGAGCAGTACTTC. Full variable domain (missing parts from reference TRBV14 and TRBJ2-7): EAGVTQFPSHSVIEKGQTVTLRCDPISGHDNLYWYRRVMGKEIKFLLHFVKESKQDESGMPNNRFLAERTGGTYSTLKVQPAELEDSGVYFCASSIRAGTAYEQYFGPGTRLTVT.

The chain has TRBV30 and TRBJ2-7, with D maybe TRBD1 (5 bases). The CDR3 loop spans 13 amino acids. V lost 3 bases to trimming and J lost 3 bases, with 12 bases between them. Per germline, CDR1 GTSNPN and CDR2 SVGIG (reference sequence). CDR3 loop: CAWSRAERYEQYF. The CDR3 region has the DNA TGTGCCTGGAGCAGGGCAGAACGCTACGAGCAGTACTTC.

The genes are TRBV29-1 and TRBJ2-5; either TRBD1 or TRBD2 may supply D (10 bases each). V gave up 4 bases and J gave up 1 base, with 28 bases separating them. Germline lookup yields CDR1 SQVTM and CDR2 ANQGSEA. The CDR3 is 19 residues long. The DNA for the CDR3 is TGCAGCGTTGGAAGGGACAGGGGTAGTTCTAGCGGGAGCCAAGAGACCCAGTACTTC. This codes for CSVGRDRGSSSGSQETQYF.

The chain combines TRBV4-1 with TRBJ2-7, with 8 nucleotides matching TRBD1. There are 14 residues in the CDR3. Trimming removed 1 base from V and 1 base from J; junction bases left unmatched: 0. Germline loops: CDR1 MGHRA, CDR2 YSYEKL. CDR3 loop: CASSQGQGSYEQYF. The CDR3 DNA is TGCGCCAGCAGCCAAGGACAGGGGTCCTACGAGCAGTACTTC.

V is TRBV4-2 and J is TRBJ1-1; D is unresolved. The CDR3 runs to 15 residues. CDR1 LGHNA and CDR2 YNFKEQ come from the germline V gene. V lost 2 bases and J 1 base, leaving 11 bases between the germline ends. CDR3: CASSQTWSANTEAFF. In DNA, the CDR3 is TGTGCCAGCAGCCAAACGTGGTCCGCGAACACTGAAGCTTTCTTT.

The chain uses TRBV6-5 and TRBJ2-7; D not certain. The ends were cut back, 2 bases at V and 2 bases at J, with 10 bases in the middle. The germline V gene has CDR1 MNHEY and CDR2 SVGAGI. The CDR3 extends over 14 amino acids. Here the CDR3 DNA reads TGTGCCAGCAGTTACGACCTCACGGCCTACGAGCAGTACTTC. This gives the protein CASSYDLTAYEQYF.

The chain employs TRBV15 and TRBJ2-2; 7 bases line up with TRBD1. This CDR3 has 14 amino acids. In germline, CDR1 is LNHNV, CDR2 YYDKDF (reference sequence). J lost 2 bases, V lost 8 bases, and 5 bases had no gene match. The CDR3 here is CATGDSRNTGELFF. The CDR3 DNA is TGTGCCACCGGGGACAGCCGAAACACCGGGGAGCTGTTTTTT.

The chain joins TRBV5-4 to TRBJ2-5; the match to TRBD1 covers 8 bases. Unmatched junction bases numbered 11, after V lost 5 bases and J lost 5 bases. The CDR3 totals 15 residues. CDR1 is SGHNT and CDR2 is YYREEE in the germline V gene (reference sequence). CDR3 loop: CASSLRGLEIETQYF. The CDR3 bases are TGTGCCAGCAGTCTCAGGGGGCTGGAAATTGAGACCCAGTACTTC.

The genes are TRBV18 and TRBJ2-3, with 12 bases aligning to TRBD2. Germline CDR1 reads KGHSH; CDR2 reads LQKENI. This CDR3 region has 16 residues. V shed 0 bases and J 3 bases; nucleotides not matched to a gene: 1. The CDR3 region is CASSPPLAGGTDTQYF. The CDR3 nucleotides read TGTGCCAGCTCACCACCGCTAGCGGGAGGGACAGATACGCAGTATTTT. Together with reference TRBV18 and TRBJ2-3, the CDR3 gives the full variable domain: NAGVMQNPRHLVRRRGQEARLRCSPMKGHSHVYWYRQLPEEGLKFMVYLQKENIIDESGMPKERFSAEFPKEGPSILRIQQVVRGDSAAYFCASSPPLAGGTDTQYFGPGTRLTVL.

The chain uses TRBV2 and TRBJ2-2; perhaps TRBD1 as D (6 bases). V was shortened by 6 bases and J by 6 bases, with 11 bases between the two germline ends. The germline V gene encodes CDR1 SNHLY and CDR2 FYNNEI. The CDR3 has 13 amino acids. The CDR3 DNA is TGTGCCAGCAGACCCACAGGGTCCGGGGAGCTGTTTTTT. Its translation is CASRPTGSGELFF. The full variable domain, completed using reference TRBV2 and TRBJ2-2, is EPEVTQTPSHQVTQMGQEVILRCVPISNHLYFYWYRQILGQKVEFLVSFYNNEISEKSEIFDDQFSVERPDGSNFTLKIRSTKLEDSAMYFCASRPTGSGELFFGEGSRLTVL.

The chain is built from TRBV9 and TRBJ1-6; D is perhaps TRBD1 (5 bases). The CDR3 totals 16 residues. The germline V gene encodes CDR1 SGDLS and CDR2 YYNGEE. V was trimmed by 4 bases and J by 9 bases, leaving 20 bases between them. CDR3 nucleotides: TGTGCCAGCAGCTCAGGCCCAGGGAAGTGGCTTTCACCCCTCCACTTT. This gives the protein CASSSGPGKWLSPLHF.

This clone was seen ten or more times. V and J are TRBV3-1 (or the pseudogene TRBV3-2) and TRBJ1-4; 8 bases match TRBD1. V shed 6 bases, J shed 8 bases, and the junction held 8 bases outside the gene matches. This CDR3 region has 14 residues. The germline V gene has CDR1 LGHDT and CDR2 YNNKEL (reference sequence). The CDR3 protein is CASSQGASGEKLFF. CDR3 in DNA: TGTGCCAGCAGTCAGGGGGCTAGTGGGGAAAAACTGTTTTTT.